This TCR beta chain was found in a study of CXCR3-negative and CXCR3-positive naive CD8 T cells. As concerns this clonotype: As yet, its antigen is unknown.

In germline, CDR1 is SGHRS, CDR2 YFSETQ. The CDR3 is 14 amino acids. Researchers prepared the TRB cDNA libraries using 5' RACE with UMI labels. TCRdb reprocessed the 5' RACE reads and stores each CDR3 protein as one record, lacking DNA. The table counts some 130,000 distinct CDR3 sequences; just under 0.5% lies in the top ten. The study, taken as a whole, reports: Comparably high diversity marked both naive subsets, whereas memory CD8+ cells had much lower diversity. More hydrophobic TRB CDR3s occurred in CXCR3-positive than in CXCR3-negative naive cells.

The origin of this receptor is a human donor in good health. Some clones in this sample may be carry-over from other donors' samples. The sequencing input was naive CXCR3- CD8+ T cells from blood. The subset denotes: CD45RO-CCR7+CD27+CD95- naive CD8+ T cells lacking CXCR3 (TNR3-). The V gene is TRBV5-1, the J gene TRBJ2-2; the TCRdb call, TRBD2, lacks DNA for checking. CDR3 sequence: CATRLAGSVGELFF.